This TCR beta chain was identified in a study of cytomegalovirus exposure and HLA in healthy donors. Study results and limitations: The authors later found TCR association rates varying by HLA locus, with DRB1 most and HLA-C fewest.

Points on this clone: The antigen remains undetermined.

13 Jbeta primers and 60 Vbeta primers were used for the PCR. Sequencing used immunoSEQ multiplex PCR; TCRdb keeps in-frame clones, though not all of them. Of about 120,000 clones in the sample, 80% are singletons; the top ten hold approximately 8.8%. J gave up 8 bases and V 2 bases, and 17 bases lay outside the gene matches. The CDR3 spans 17 residues. Germline CDR1 SEHNR, CDR2 FQNEAQ (reference sequence). Sequencing was carried out using PBMCs. This receptor was taken from a female donor in good health and CMV-seropositive. The chain employs TRBV7-9 and TRBJ1-2, with TRBD1 matching over 7 bases. The chain's CDR3 is CASSLRTGQPGSGGYTF. The CDR3 nucleotides read TGTGCCAGCAGCTTAAGGACAGGCCAACCGGGTTCGGGAGGCTACACCTTC.